The rows below give T cell receptor beta chains drawn from one sample of a study of shared clonotypes between healthy human individuals. Only in-frame clones appear in the TCRdb table, and some are missing; sequencing was by immunoSEQ multiplex PCR. In the table there are millions of clones, 85% to 95% of which are singletons. Sample: naive CD4+ T cells sorted from blood. Every receptor here comes from a young man in good health. The conserved cysteine and the conserved F or W are not part of the CDR3 here.

V gene	J gene	CDR3 length	CDR3 protein
TRBV21-1	TRBJ2-2	15	ASSKRNSGSRTGELF
TRBV30	TRBJ2-1	13	AWGEQIISYNEQF
TRBV5-6	TRBJ2-4	12	ASSLGGGADIQY
TRBV6-4	TRBJ2-1	14	ASSEVPGLAYNEQF
TRBV2	TRBJ2-1	9	ASRGGISPF
TRBV4-3	TRBJ2-2	15	ASSLSTSGRRTGELF
TRBV29-1	TRBJ2-7	11	SVGTDNSYEQY
TRBV29-1	TRBJ1-1	9	HGAAGAEAF
TRBV28	TRBJ2-7	11	ASILQQGAEQY
TRBV30	TRBJ1-5	10	AWKGLGHNQH
TRBV19	TRBJ1-1	9	ASSGYTEAF
TRBV5-1	TRBJ2-1	13	ASSGGQVRSNEQF
TRBV5-6	TRBJ2-3	13	ASSFRQGAEDTQY
TRBV5-1	TRBJ1-1	13	ASSLDTGTNTEAF
TRBV28	TRBJ2-7	13	ASRVTGTGGNEQY
TRBV11-2	TRBJ2-7	11	ASSPLATGTSS
TRBV18	TRBJ2-2	16	ASSPMPTSGSNTGELF
TRBV15	TRBJ2-5	14	ATSRNRLRAVGTQY
TRBV6-5	TRBJ2-7	13	ASVYFQGGSYEQY
TRBV6-5	TRBJ1-5	12	ASSNGGLSQPQH
TRBV5-1	TRBJ2-1	10	ASSSGLAEQF
TRBV5-8	TRBJ2-7	15	ASRKQIGTFNPAEQY
TRBV27	TRBJ1-6	12	ASSFRSRDPPLH
TRBV30	TRBJ2-7	11	AWSRRGTYEQY
TRBV6-6	TRBJ2-7	9	ASSADGEQY
TRBV5-1	TRBJ1-2	13	ASSLAAGGRYGYT
TRBV29-1	TRBJ1-1	11	SVVVQGGTEAF
TRBV7-9	TRBJ2-2	10	ASSFSNGELF
TRBV13	TRBJ2-7	12	ASSLTGGIYEQY
TRBV5-4	TRBJ2-1	15	ASSSPLSGRAANEQF
TRBV5-1	TRBJ2-5	12	ASSDGALGETQY
TRBV9	TRBJ1-2	12	ASSVARDKGGYT
TRBV2	TRBJ2-1	13	ASRGQAKSYNEQF
TRBV10-1	TRBJ1-1	11	ASRENVNTEAF
TRBV10-3	TRBJ2-1	13	AISDSPASYNEQF
TRBV6-5	TRBJ1-5	13	ASSRGGGRGQPQH
TRBV7-7	TRBJ2-1	12	ASSSTGSWDEQF
TRBV6-5	TRBJ1-1	14	ASSYGGTLRPTEAF
TRBV2	TRBJ1-6	12	ATGQSSYNSPLH
TRBV5-6	TRBJ1-5	13	ASSLAQGQNQPQH
TRBV12-5	TRBJ2-2	16	ASGFVGRGRVGTGELF
TRBV10-3	TRBJ2-3	12	AISDWDSTDTQY
TRBV5-1	TRBJ2-7	12	ASSSQGLPDEQY
TRBV18	TRBJ1-4	15	ASSRRGADSTNEKLF
TRBV19	TRBJ2-1	11	ASSIVEGNEQF
TRBV21-1	TRBJ1-6	14	ASSRDRESRKSPLH
TRBV10-2	TRBJ2-1	14	ASSDPETSSYNEQF
TRBV5-4	TRBJ1-2	11	ASSLGQGRGYT
TRBV5-4	TRBJ1-1	13	ASSGGQGPNTEAF
TRBV28	TRBJ1-6	13	ASSFSDRVRSPLH
TRBV9	TRBJ2-1	13	ASSVDMGVRGEQF